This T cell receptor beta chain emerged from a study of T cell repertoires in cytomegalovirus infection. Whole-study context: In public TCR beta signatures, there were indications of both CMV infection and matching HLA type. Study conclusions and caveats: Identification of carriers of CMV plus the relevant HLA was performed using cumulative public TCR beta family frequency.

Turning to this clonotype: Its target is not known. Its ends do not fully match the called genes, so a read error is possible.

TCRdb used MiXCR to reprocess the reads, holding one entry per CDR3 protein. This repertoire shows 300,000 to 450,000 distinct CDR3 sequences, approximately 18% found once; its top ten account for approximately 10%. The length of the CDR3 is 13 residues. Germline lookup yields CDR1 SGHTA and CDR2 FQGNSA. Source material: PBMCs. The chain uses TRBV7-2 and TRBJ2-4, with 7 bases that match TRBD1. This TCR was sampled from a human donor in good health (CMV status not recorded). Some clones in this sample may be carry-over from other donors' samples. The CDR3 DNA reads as TGTGCCAGCAGCTGGGACAGTAGCGACATGCAGTACTTC. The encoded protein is CASSWDSSDMQYF.